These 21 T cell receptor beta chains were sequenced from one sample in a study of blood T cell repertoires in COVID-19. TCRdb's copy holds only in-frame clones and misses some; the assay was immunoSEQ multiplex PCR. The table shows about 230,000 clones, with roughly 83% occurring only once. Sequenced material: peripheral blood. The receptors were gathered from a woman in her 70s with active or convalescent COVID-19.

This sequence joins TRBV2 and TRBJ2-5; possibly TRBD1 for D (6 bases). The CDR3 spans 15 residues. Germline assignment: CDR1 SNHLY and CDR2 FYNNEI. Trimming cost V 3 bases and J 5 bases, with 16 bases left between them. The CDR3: CASSDKARGGETQYF. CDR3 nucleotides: TGTGCCAGCAGTGATAAGGCCAGGGGCGGGGAGACCCAGTACTTC. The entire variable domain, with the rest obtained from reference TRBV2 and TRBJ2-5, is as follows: EPEVTQTPSHQVTQMGQEVILRCVPISNHLYFYWYRQILGQKVEFLVSFYNNEISEKSEIFDDQFSVERPDGSNFTLKIRSTKLEDSAMYFCASSDKARGGETQYFGPGTRLLVL.

This chain's CDR3 is CAWTPGGASTDTQYF. The CDR3 DNA is TGTGCCTGGACCCCAGGGGGTGCTAGCACAGATACGCAGTATTTT. This rearrangement joins TRBV30 to TRBJ2-3; 7 bases match TRBD1. The CDR3 covers 15 residues. Germline CDR1 GTSNPN, CDR2 SVGIG (reference sequence). The trim removed 4 bases at V and 0 bases at J, leaving 7 bases unmatched.

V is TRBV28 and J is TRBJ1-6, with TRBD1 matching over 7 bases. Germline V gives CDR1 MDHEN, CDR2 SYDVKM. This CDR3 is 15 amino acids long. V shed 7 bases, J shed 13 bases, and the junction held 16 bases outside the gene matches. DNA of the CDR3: TGTGCCAGCAAGGCCTTAAGGGACAGTTCCCTCCCCCTCCACTTT. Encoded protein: CASKALRDSSLPLHF.

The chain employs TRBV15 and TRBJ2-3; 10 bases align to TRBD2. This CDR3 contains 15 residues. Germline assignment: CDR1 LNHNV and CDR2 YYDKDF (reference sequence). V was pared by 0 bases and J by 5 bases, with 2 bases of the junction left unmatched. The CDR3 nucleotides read TGTGCCACCAGCAGAGACGTAGCGGGGGGAGATACGCAGTATTTT. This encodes CATSRDVAGGDTQYF.

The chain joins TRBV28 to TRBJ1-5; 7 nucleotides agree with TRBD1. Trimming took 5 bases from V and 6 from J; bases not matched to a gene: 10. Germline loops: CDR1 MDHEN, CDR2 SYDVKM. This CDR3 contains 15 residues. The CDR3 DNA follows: TGTGCCAGCAGTCCGGCAGGGGGTAGAGGTCAGCCCCAGCATTTT. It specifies CASSPAGGRGQPQHF.

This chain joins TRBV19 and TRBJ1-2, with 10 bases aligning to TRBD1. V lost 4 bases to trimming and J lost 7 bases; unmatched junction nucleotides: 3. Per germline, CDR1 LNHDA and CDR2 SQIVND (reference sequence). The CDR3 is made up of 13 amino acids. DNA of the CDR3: TGTGCCAGTAGTACGACAGGGGGCCGTGGCTACACCTTC. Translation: CASSTTGGRGYTF.

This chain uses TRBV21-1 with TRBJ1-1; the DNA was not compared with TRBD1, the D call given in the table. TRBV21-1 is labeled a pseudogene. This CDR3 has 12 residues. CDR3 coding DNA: TGTGCCAGCAACAGGGGCTGTACTGAAGCTTTCTTT. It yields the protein CASNRGCTEAFF.

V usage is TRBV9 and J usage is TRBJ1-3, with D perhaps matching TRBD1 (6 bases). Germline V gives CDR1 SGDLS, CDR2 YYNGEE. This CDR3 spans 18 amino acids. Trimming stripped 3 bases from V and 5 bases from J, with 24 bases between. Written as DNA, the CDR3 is TGTGCCAGCAGCGACAACCCGGGACACTACTTTATTAGAAACACCATATATTTT. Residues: CASSDNPGHYFIRNTIYF.

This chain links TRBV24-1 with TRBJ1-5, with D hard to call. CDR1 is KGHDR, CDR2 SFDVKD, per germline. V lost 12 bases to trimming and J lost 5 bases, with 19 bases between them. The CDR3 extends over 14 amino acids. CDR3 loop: CASPRQIVHQPQHF. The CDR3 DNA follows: TGTGCCTCCCCTAGGCAGATAGTCCATCAGCCCCAGCATTTT.

The DNA for the CDR3 is TGTGCCAGCTTCGGACAGACGAACACTGAAGCTTTCTTT. Amino acid sequence: CASFGQTNTEAFF. The chain uses TRBV2 and TRBJ1-1; D is perhaps TRBD1 (6 bases). Trimming removed 8 bases at V and 1 base at J, with 11 bases between. The CDR3 runs 13 residues. The germline V gene has CDR1 SNHLY and CDR2 FYNNEI. Variable domain in full (rest from reference TRBV2 and TRBJ1-1): EPEVTQTPSHQVTQMGQEVILRCVPISNHLYFYWYRQILGQKVEFLVSFYNNEISEKSEIFDDQFSVERPDGSNFTLKIRSTKLEDSAMYFCASFGQTNTEAFFGQGTRLTVV.

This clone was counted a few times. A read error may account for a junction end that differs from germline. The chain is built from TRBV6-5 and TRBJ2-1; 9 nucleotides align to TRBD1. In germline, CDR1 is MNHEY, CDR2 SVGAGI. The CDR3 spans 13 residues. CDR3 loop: CASRPPGQGVVIF. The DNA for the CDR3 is TGTGCCAGCAGGCCTCCGGGACAGGGAGTCGTGATCTTC.

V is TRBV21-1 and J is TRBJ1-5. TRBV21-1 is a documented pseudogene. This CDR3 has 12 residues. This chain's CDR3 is CASTERDQPQHF. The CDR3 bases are TGTGCCAGCACAGAACGGGATCAGCCCCAGCATTTT.

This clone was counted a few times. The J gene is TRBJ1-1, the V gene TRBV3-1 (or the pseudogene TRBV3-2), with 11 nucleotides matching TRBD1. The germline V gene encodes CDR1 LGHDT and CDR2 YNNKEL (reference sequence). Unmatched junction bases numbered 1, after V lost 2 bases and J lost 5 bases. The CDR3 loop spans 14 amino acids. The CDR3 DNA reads TGTGCCAGCAGCCAATGGGACAGGGGGACTGAAGCTTTCTTT. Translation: CASSQWDRGTEAFF.

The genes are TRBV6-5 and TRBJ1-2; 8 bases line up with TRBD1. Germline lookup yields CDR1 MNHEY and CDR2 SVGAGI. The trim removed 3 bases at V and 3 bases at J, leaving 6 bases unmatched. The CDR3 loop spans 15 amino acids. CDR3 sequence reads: CASSYQDRADYGYTF. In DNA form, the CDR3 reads TGTGCCAGCAGTTATCAGGACAGGGCGGACTATGGCTACACCTTC.

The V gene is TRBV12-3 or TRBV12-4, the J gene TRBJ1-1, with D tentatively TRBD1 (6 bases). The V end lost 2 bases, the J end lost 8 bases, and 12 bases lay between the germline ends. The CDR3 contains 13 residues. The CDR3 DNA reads TGTGCCAGCAGTTTAAGGGCGGGGGCCGAAGCTTTCTTT. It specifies CASSLRAGAEAFF.

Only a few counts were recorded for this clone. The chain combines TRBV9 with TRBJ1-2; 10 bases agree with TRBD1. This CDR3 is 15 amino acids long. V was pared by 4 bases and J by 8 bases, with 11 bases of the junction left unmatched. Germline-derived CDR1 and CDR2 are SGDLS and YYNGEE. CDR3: CASSTWTGGTEGYTF. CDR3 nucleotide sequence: TGTGCCAGCAGCACTTGGACAGGGGGGACAGAGGGCTACACCTTC.

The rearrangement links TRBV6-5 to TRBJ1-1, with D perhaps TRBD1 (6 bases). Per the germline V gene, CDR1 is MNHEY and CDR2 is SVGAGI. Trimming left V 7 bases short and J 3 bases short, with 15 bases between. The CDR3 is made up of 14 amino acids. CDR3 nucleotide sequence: TGTGCCAGCACCTCCGGGGGGGCCGACACTGAAGCTTTCTTT. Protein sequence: CASTSGGADTEAFF.

The CDR3, as DNA: TGTGCCAGCAGCTTAGCCCTTTCTGGAAACACCATATATTTT. Amino acids: CASSLALSGNTIYF. The J gene is TRBJ1-3, the V gene TRBV11-2; no reliable D call. The CDR3 contains 14 residues. Trimming left V 1 base short and J 1 base short, with 5 bases between. CDR1 SGHAT and CDR2 FQNNGV come from the germline V gene.

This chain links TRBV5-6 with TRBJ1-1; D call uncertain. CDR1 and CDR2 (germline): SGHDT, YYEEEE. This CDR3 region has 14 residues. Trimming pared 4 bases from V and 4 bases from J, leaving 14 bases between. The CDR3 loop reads CASSNRGGLTEAFF. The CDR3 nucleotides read TGTGCCAGCAGCAACCGAGGAGGCCTCACTGAAGCTTTCTTT.

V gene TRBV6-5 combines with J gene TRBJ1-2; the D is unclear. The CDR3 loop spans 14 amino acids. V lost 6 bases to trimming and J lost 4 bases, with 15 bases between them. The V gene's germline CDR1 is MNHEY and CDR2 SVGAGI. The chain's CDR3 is CASSETLGGYGYTF. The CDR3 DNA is TGTGCCAGCAGCGAGACCTTAGGCGGCTATGGCTACACCTTC.

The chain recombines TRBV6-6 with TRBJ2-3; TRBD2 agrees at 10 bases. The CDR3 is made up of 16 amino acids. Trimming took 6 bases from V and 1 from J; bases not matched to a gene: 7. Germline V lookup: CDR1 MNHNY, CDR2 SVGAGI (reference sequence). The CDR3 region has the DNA TGTGCCAGCAGCCGTCGGACTAGCGGCCGCACAGATACGCAGTATTTT. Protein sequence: CASSRRTSGRTDTQYF.